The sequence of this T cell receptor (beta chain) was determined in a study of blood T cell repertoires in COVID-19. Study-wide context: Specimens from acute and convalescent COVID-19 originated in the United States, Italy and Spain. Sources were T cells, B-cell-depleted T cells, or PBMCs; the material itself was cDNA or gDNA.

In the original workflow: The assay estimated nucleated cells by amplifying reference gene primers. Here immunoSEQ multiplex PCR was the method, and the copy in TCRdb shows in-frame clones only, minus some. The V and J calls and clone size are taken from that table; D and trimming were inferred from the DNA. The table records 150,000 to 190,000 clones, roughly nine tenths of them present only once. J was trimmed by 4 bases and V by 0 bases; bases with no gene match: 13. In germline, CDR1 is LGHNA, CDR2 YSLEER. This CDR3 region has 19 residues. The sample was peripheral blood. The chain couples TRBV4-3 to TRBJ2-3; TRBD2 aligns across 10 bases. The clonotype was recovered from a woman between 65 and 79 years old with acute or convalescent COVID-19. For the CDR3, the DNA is TGCGCCAGCAGCCAAGATCACGGGGTAGCGGGGGGCGTCGCAGATACGCAGTATTTT. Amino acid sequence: CASSQDHGVAGGVADTQYF.